One and the same sample provided the 20 T cell receptor beta chains below, sequenced in a study of neoadjuvant anti-PD-1 for oral cavity cancer. Sequencing used immunoSEQ multiplex PCR; TCRdb keeps in-frame clones, though not all of them. This table has tens of thousands of clones, about 30% appearing once. Time point meaning: after neoadjuvant nivolumab, at surgical resection. The specimen was tumor tissue, collected after nivolumab (anti-PD-1) treatment. The receptors were sampled from a person between 35 and 79 years old with oral cavity squamous cell carcinoma.

Written as DNA, the CDR3 is TGTGCCAGCAGCCGGGACCATAGCAATCAGCCCCAGCATTTT. Protein: CASSRDHSNQPQHF. The rearrangement uses TRBV9 and TRBJ1-5; a possible D gene is TRBD1 (5 bases). Germline CDR1 SGDLS, CDR2 YYNGEE. Trimming stripped 4 bases from V and 0 bases from J, with 8 bases between. This CDR3 is built from 14 residues.

This clone was observed a few times. The chain joins TRBV28 to TRBJ2-7; D remains ambiguous. Germline lookup yields CDR1 MDHEN and CDR2 SYDVKM. V was shortened by 4 bases and J by 6 bases, with 7 bases between the two germline ends. This CDR3 contains 11 residues. CDR3 sequence reads: CASSSRSEQYF. The CDR3 nucleotides read TGTGCCAGCAGTTCCCGGTCCGAGCAGTACTTC.

This clone has just a few counts. CDR3 amino acids: CASSMEPPSGLRNEQFF. The CDR3 DNA reads TGTGCCAGTAGTATGGAGCCCCCCTCGGGACTCCGAAATGAGCAGTTCTTC. This chain joins TRBV19 and TRBJ2-1; D perhaps matches TRBD2 (6 bases). CDR3 size: 17 residues. Germline CDR1 reads LNHDA; CDR2 reads SQIVND (reference sequence). V was clipped by 3 bases and J by 7 bases, with 22 bases between them.

CDR3 residues: CAWAASGVEYLNYGYTF. Here the CDR3 DNA reads TGTGCCTGGGCGGCTAGCGGGGTTGAATATCTGAACTATGGCTACACCTTC. The chain carries TRBV30 and TRBJ1-2; D not certain. CDR1 is GTSNPN, CDR2 SVGIG, per germline (reference sequence). The germline V and J ends were trimmed by 5 bases and 2 bases, with 24 bases remaining between them. This CDR3 is 17 amino acids long.

This clone was counted a few times. The chain links TRBV28 to TRBJ1-1; TRBD1 is a possible D gene (5 bases). V was clipped by 5 bases and J by 11 bases, with 15 bases between them. The CDR3 runs to 12 residues. CDR1 is MDHEN and CDR2 is SYDVKM in the germline V gene. The CDR3 nucleotides are TGTGCCAGCAGTCCACAGGTCTTGGGGGCTTTCTTT. It encodes CASSPQVLGAFF.

This clone was seen a handful of times. The chain joins TRBV19 to TRBJ2-7, with D hard to call. V was clipped by 5 bases and J by 8 bases, with 13 bases between them. Germline V gene lookup returns CDR1 LNHDA and CDR2 SQIVND (reference sequence). This CDR3 contains 12 residues. CDR3 coding DNA: TGTGCCAGTAGTTCCCTATTGAATCAGCAGTACTTC. This sequence encodes CASSSLLNQQYF. Combining the CDR3 with reference TRBV19 and TRBJ2-7 gives the whole variable domain DGGITQSPKYLFRKEGQNVTLSCEQNLNHDAMYWYRQDPGQGLRLIYYSQIVNDFQKGDIAEGYSVSREKKESFPLTVTSAQKNPTAFYLCASSSLLNQQYFGPGTRLTVT.

The CDR3 region is CASSDDTRGQETQYF. The DNA of the CDR3 is TGTGCCAGCAGTGACGACACCAGGGGGCAAGAGACCCAGTACTTC. The chain couples TRBV25-1 to TRBJ2-5, with TRBD1 identical over 7 bases. The J segment lost 2 bases and the V segment lost 3 bases, leaving 6 bases of the junction unmatched. This CDR3 spans 15 amino acids. The germline V gene encodes CDR1 MGHDK and CDR2 SYGVNS.

The rearrangement links TRBV4-1 to TRBJ2-1; D perhaps matches TRBD2 (6 bases). V lost 3 bases to trimming and J lost 0 bases, with 30 bases between them. The length of the CDR3 is 22 residues. Per the germline V gene, CDR1 is MGHRA and CDR2 is YSYEKL. The CDR3 coding sequence is TGCGCCAGCAGCCAGCAAACAAAGATAGGGGAGGCCTATGCGAGCTCCTACAATGAGCAGTTCTTC. Its protein is CASSQQTKIGEAYASSYNEQFF.

The V and J genes are TRBV2 and TRBJ1-5; TRBD1 matches at 7 bases. V was clipped by 4 bases and J by 5 bases; unmatched bases: 2. The CDR3 totals 13 residues. CDR1 is SNHLY, CDR2 FYNNEI, per germline. CDR3 residues: CASSGDRDQPQHF. The CDR3 DNA is TGTGCCAGCAGTGGAGACAGGGATCAGCCCCAGCATTTT. The full variable domain, with the rest looked up from reference TRBV2 and TRBJ1-5, is EPEVTQTPSHQVTQMGQEVILRCVPISNHLYFYWYRQILGQKVEFLVSFYNNEISEKSEIFDDQFSVERPDGSNFTLKIRSTKLEDSAMYFCASSGDRDQPQHFGDGTRLSIL.

This clone was seen just once. The chain links TRBV30 to TRBJ1-5; D is perhaps TRBD1 (6 bases). The CDR3 is 13 amino acids. Germline CDR1 GTSNPN, CDR2 SVGIG (reference sequence). V gave up 2 bases and J gave up 5 bases, with 10 bases separating them. The CDR3 spells CAWSRDNDQPQHF. The CDR3 bases are TGTGCCTGGAGTAGGGACAACGATCAGCCCCAGCATTTT. Looking up the rest from reference TRBV30 and TRBJ1-5 gives the full variable domain: SQTIHQWPATLVQPVGSPLSLECTVEGTSNPNLYWYRQAAGRGLQLLFYSVGIGQISSEVPQNLSASRPQDRQFILSSKKLLLSDSGFYLCAWSRDNDQPQHFGDGTRLSIL.

V usage is TRBV18 and J usage is TRBJ2-1, with D uncertain. Per germline, CDR1 KGHSH and CDR2 LQKENI. The CDR3 totals 16 residues. Trimming stripped 3 bases from V and 7 bases from J, with 19 bases between. CDR3 amino acids: CASSPNQAPLENEQFF. CDR3 DNA sequence: TGTGCCAGCTCACCGAATCAGGCTCCCCTGGAAAATGAGCAGTTCTTC.

This clone was counted ten times or more. V is TRBV2 and J is TRBJ2-1, with 9 positions matching TRBD2. The ends lost 7 bases at V and 2 bases at J; junction bases unmatched: 6. CDR1 is SNHLY, CDR2 FYNNEI, per germline. CDR3 size: 15 residues. The DNA for the CDR3 is TGTGCCAGCATCTCAATAGCGGGAGCCTACAATGAGCAGTTCTTC. This gives the protein CASISIAGAYNEQFF. Combining the CDR3 with reference TRBV2 and TRBJ2-1 gives the whole variable domain EPEVTQTPSHQVTQMGQEVILRCVPISNHLYFYWYRQILGQKVEFLVSFYNNEISEKSEIFDDQFSVERPDGSNFTLKIRSTKLEDSAMYFCASISIAGAYNEQFFGPGTRLTVL.

The V and J genes are TRBV5-6 and TRBJ2-6; 8 bases are shared with TRBD1. The V gene's germline CDR1 is SGHDT and CDR2 YYEEEE. The CDR3 extends over 16 amino acids. Germline trimming cut 4 bases from V and 4 bases from J; bases unmatched to any gene: 7. DNA for the CDR3: TGTGCCAGCAGCATAGCAGGGGGCTACGGGGCCAACGTCCTGACTTTC. Its translation is CASSIAGGYGANVLTF.

Concerning this clone itself: A far larger clone is just one base off, so this is likely a read error. J is TRBJ1-5 and V is TRBV7-9; D is ambiguous. Between the trimmed V and J ends, which lost 5 bases and 4 bases, there was a span of 15 bases. Germline V gives CDR1 SEHNR, CDR2 FQNEAQ (reference sequence). CDR3 size: 15 residues. The CDR3 loop reads CASSQARGINQPQHF. The CDR3 bases are TGTGCCAGCAGCCAAGCTCGGGGAATTAATCAGCCCCAGCATTTT. Based on the CDR3 plus reference TRBV7-9 and TRBJ1-5, the full variable domain is DTGVSQNPRHKITKRGQNVTFRCDPISEHNRLYWYRQTLGQGPEFLTYFQNEAQLEKSRLLSDRFSAERPKGSFSTLEIQRTEQGDSAMYLCASSQARGINQPQHFGDGTRLSIL.

The rearrangement uses TRBV6-1 and TRBJ1-2; TRBD1 might be the D (5 bases). Germline loops: CDR1 MNHNS, CDR2 SASEGT. The CDR3 has 13 residues. The CDR3, as DNA: TGTGCGGGCAGCGGGGGGAGCTTCTATGGCTACACCTTC. It is translated as CAGSGGSFYGYTF.

The chain joins TRBV10-3 to TRBJ1-2; a weak D match, TRBD1 (5 bases). Trimming cost V 8 bases and J 3 bases, with 13 bases left between them. The CDR3 extends over 13 amino acids. CDR1 ENHRY and CDR2 SYGVKD come from the germline V gene. CDR3 DNA sequence: TGTGCCATCGGGACGGGGGAACACTATGGCTACACCTTC. This sequence encodes CAIGTGEHYGYTF.

This clone showed up just a few times. The chain employs TRBV6-4 and TRBJ2-1; 10 nucleotides agree with TRBD2. Germline CDR1 and CDR2: MRHNA and SNTAGT. The trim removed 4 bases at V and 4 bases at J, leaving 7 bases unmatched. The CDR3 has 16 residues. CDR3 residues: CASSVTGLADYNEQFF. The CDR3 bases are TGTGCCAGCAGTGTCACAGGACTAGCGGATTACAATGAGCAGTTCTTC.

The rearrangement links TRBV19 to TRBJ2-2, with D perhaps matching TRBD1 (6 bases). The V and J ends lost 7 bases and 6 bases respectively, with 15 bases between them. The germline CDR1 and CDR2 sequences are LNHDA and SQIVND (reference sequence). The CDR3 loop spans 14 amino acids. CDR3 sequence reads: CASKIGGFPGELFF. The CDR3 nucleotides read TGTGCCAGTAAAATAGGGGGTTTCCCCGGGGAGCTGTTTTTT.

This clone was detected once. V usage is TRBV4-2 and J usage is TRBJ2-1, with 7 bases that match TRBD1. There are 14 residues in the CDR3. J gave up 4 bases and V 5 bases, and 5 bases lay outside the gene matches. Germline-derived CDR1 and CDR2 are LGHNA and YNFKEQ. CDR3 coding DNA: TGTGCCAGCAGCGGACGGACAGGATACAATGAGCAGTTCTTC. Amino acids: CASSGRTGYNEQFF.

The V gene is TRBV10-2, the J gene TRBJ1-3; D is undetermined. Trimming took off 2 bases at V and 0 bases at J, with 8 bases between the two ends. The CDR3 is made up of 15 amino acids. Germline V CDR1 and CDR2: WSHSY, SAAADI. The DNA of the CDR3 is TGCGCCAGCAGTGAGGGGAGGAACTCTGGAAACACCATATATTTT. Protein: CASSEGRNSGNTIYF.